Below, one T cell receptor beta chain is given with its context. This entry is derived from a study of T cell changes during pregnancy in multiple sclerosis. This CDR3 region has 14 residues. The germline gives CDR1 SGHTA, CDR2 FQGNSA. V lost 5 bases and J lost 6, with 16 bases in between. Clones were sequenced by immunoSEQ multiplex PCR, and TCRdb holds only the in-frame ones, with some missing. The profile shows roughly 100,000 clones, roughly 91% of them singletons. Sequencing used peripheral blood, obtained after pregnancy. The TCR sequence derives from a female donor in good health, enrolled as a control in a pregnancy study. The chain joins TRBV7-2 to TRBJ1-2; D may be TRBD1 (6 bases). The CDR3: CASSSHRAVHGYTF. The CDR3 nucleotides are TGTGCCAGCAGCAGTCACAGGGCGGTTCATGGCTACACCTTC.